These 21 T cell receptor beta chains originate from one sample sequenced in a study of blood T cell repertoires in COVID-19. Here immunoSEQ multiplex PCR was the method, and the copy in TCRdb shows in-frame clones only, minus some. The sample includes around 180,000 clones, around 90% of them seen just once. Sequencing used peripheral blood. These receptors came from a man in his sixties with acute or convalescent COVID-19.

J is TRBJ2-7 and V is TRBV6-2 or TRBV6-3; 10 bases align to TRBD1. Unmatched junction bases numbered 13, after V lost 4 bases and J lost 4 bases. Germline V gene data show CDR1 as MNHEY and CDR2 as SVGEGT. This CDR3 is 17 amino acids long. CDR3 sequence: CASSLPSTGGGLYEQYV. The DNA for the CDR3 is TGTGCCAGCAGTTTACCCTCGACAGGGGGCGGATTATACGAGCAGTACGTC.

V usage is TRBV11-2 and J usage is TRBJ2-7; D is perhaps TRBD1 (6 bases). Trimming cost V 3 bases and J 7 bases, with 19 bases left between them. The CDR3 covers 15 residues. Germline CDR1 and CDR2: SGHAT and FQNNGV. CDR3: CASSFKAQGIEEQYV. DNA of the CDR3: TGTGCCAGCAGCTTTAAGGCCCAGGGGATCGAAGAGCAGTACGTC.

This chain links TRBV11-2 with TRBJ2-2; 10 nucleotides line up with TRBD2. Germline-derived CDR1 and CDR2 are SGHAT and FQNNGV. This CDR3 has 16 amino acids. Trimming removed 2 bases from V and 7 bases from J; junction bases left unmatched: 7. The DNA of the CDR3 is TGTGCCAGCAGCTTAAGGCTAGCGGGAGAGGACGGGGAGCTGTTTTTT. Its protein product is CASSLRLAGEDGELFF.

V usage is TRBV9 and J usage is TRBJ2-1; D possibly corresponds to TRBD1 (5 bases). V was shortened by 0 bases and J by 6 bases, with 16 bases between the two germline ends. The CDR3 sequence is 16 residues long. In germline, CDR1 is SGDLS, CDR2 YYNGEE. CDR3 loop: CASSVGVWGSPNEQFF. The CDR3 nucleotides are TGTGCCAGCAGCGTAGGGGTTTGGGGCAGCCCCAATGAGCAGTTCTTC.

The chain employs TRBV27 and TRBJ2-3; the D gene is possibly TRBD2 (6 bases). Deletions cut 0 bases from V and 4 bases from J, with 11 bases between. The CDR3 spans 15 residues. CDR1 MNHEY and CDR2 SMNVEV come from the germline V gene (reference sequence). In DNA form, the CDR3 reads TGTGCCAGCAGTTTATCGACAGCGGGCGCAGATACGCAGTATTTT. This codes for CASSLSTAGADTQYF.

The CDR3: CATSKRGRGVTGELFF. For the CDR3, the DNA is TGTGCCACCAGCAAAAGGGGCAGGGGGGTAACCGGGGAGCTGTTTTTT. This chain links TRBV15 with TRBJ2-2; the D gene is possibly TRBD1 (7 bases). The CDR3 loop spans 16 amino acids. Looked up from germline, CDR1 is LNHNV and CDR2 is YYDKDF (reference sequence). V shed 4 bases and J shed 5 bases, with 17 bases lying between them.

This chain joins TRBV30 and TRBJ2-7; TRBD1 matches at 7 bases. The CDR3 extends over 13 amino acids. The junction had 7 bases not matched to a gene; V was cut back by 2 bases and J by 6 bases. Germline CDR1 GTSNPN, CDR2 SVGIG (reference sequence). This CDR3 is CAWSKRGQGEQYF. As DNA, the CDR3 is TGTGCCTGGAGTAAGAGGGGGCAGGGCGAGCAGTACTTC.

CDR3 coding DNA: TGTGCCAGCAGCCAAGAGTTCGGCGGGGAGCAGTTCTTC. Translating gives CASSQEFGGEQFF. The chain joins TRBV6-5 to TRBJ2-1, with a weak D call TRBD2 (5 bases). This CDR3 comprises 13 residues. The V gene's germline CDR1 is MNHEY and CDR2 SVGAGI. Trimming removed 6 bases from V and 10 bases from J, with 16 bases in between.

The chain links TRBV18 to TRBJ1-2, with 10 bases identical to TRBD1. Germline loops: CDR1 KGHSH, CDR2 LQKENI. V trimming: 6 bases; J trimming: 4 bases; junction bases outside the gene matches: 5. CDR3 size: 14 residues. CDR3 sequence: CASSHGQGGYGYTF. The CDR3, as DNA: TGTGCCAGCTCGCACGGACAGGGGGGCTATGGCTACACCTTC.

This clone was seen once. The chain links TRBV6-4 to TRBJ2-7, with unresolved D. V lost 0 bases and J 9 bases, leaving 12 bases between the germline ends. The CDR3 loop spans 13 amino acids. Germline V lookup: CDR1 MRHNA, CDR2 SNTAGT. CDR3 loop: CASSDSGATLQYF. In DNA, the CDR3 is TGTGCCAGCAGTGACTCAGGAGCGACCCTGCAGTACTTC.

J is TRBJ1-2 and V is TRBV11-2, with 7 bases identical to TRBD1. This CDR3 has 15 amino acids. V trimming: 1 base; J trimming: 9 bases; junction bases outside the gene matches: 11. Germline loops: CDR1 SGHAT, CDR2 FQNNGV. The CDR3 is CASSLAPDRVGSYTF. The CDR3 DNA follows: TGTGCCAGCAGCTTAGCCCCCGACAGGGTTGGTAGCTACACCTTC.

The rearrangement joins TRBV12-3 or TRBV12-4 to TRBJ2-1; D may be TRBD1 (6 bases). CDR3 length equals 13 residues. V gave up 5 bases and J gave up 5 bases, with 10 bases separating them. CDR3 region: CASSIGQNNEQFF. The DNA for the CDR3 is TGTGCCAGCAGTATTGGACAGAACAATGAGCAGTTCTTC.

This clone has more than one count but fewer than ten. The chain has TRBV11-3 and TRBJ2-5, with D tentatively TRBD2 (5 bases). The CDR3 runs to 15 residues. From germline, CDR1 is SGHNT and CDR2 YENEEA. V was pared by 4 bases and J by 5 bases, with 17 bases between. The CDR3 DNA is TGTGCCAGCAGCTCAGACGGACTCAAGTCGGAGACCCAGTACTTC. Residues: CASSSDGLKSETQYF.

Only one count was recorded for this clone. The rearrangement links TRBV19 to TRBJ1-4; unclear D gene. This CDR3 spans 16 amino acids. Germline-derived CDR1 and CDR2 are LNHDA and SQIVND (reference sequence). The V end was cut by 5 bases, the J end by 3 bases, with 16 bases between. This chain's CDR3 is CASSAAGMAANEKLFF. The CDR3 nucleotides read TGTGCCAGTAGTGCCGCCGGTATGGCGGCTAATGAAAAACTGTTTTTT.

The gene calls are TRBV30 and TRBJ1-3; the D is unclear. Germline V gene sequence: CDR1 GTSNPN, CDR2 SVGIG (reference sequence). Trimming pared 3 bases from V and 0 bases from J, leaving 6 bases between. The CDR3 extends over 13 amino acids. The CDR3 nucleotides read TGTGCCTGGAGAAGGAGCTCTGGAAACACCATATATTTT. Translated, it gives CAWRRSSGNTIYF.

The V and J genes are TRBV29-1 and TRBJ1-2; 8 bases map to TRBD1. With V trimmed by 6 bases and J by 6 bases, 9 bases remained unmatched. This CDR3 is 13 amino acids long. Per the germline V gene, CDR1 is SQVTM and CDR2 is ANQGSEA. In DNA, the CDR3 is TGCAGCGTCCGACAGGGGTTTGCGGATGGCTACACCTTC. Translation: CSVRQGFADGYTF.

The chain joins TRBV5-6 to TRBJ1-1, with 11 bases aligning to TRBD1. This CDR3 spans 13 amino acids. Losses at the gene ends were 3 bases for V and 11 bases for J; bases not matched to a gene: 6. Germline V lookup: CDR1 SGHDT, CDR2 YYEEEE. The CDR3 here is CASSWDRGEFAFF. The DNA of the CDR3 is TGTGCCAGCAGCTGGGACAGGGGGGAGTTTGCTTTCTTT. Full variable domain (missing parts from reference TRBV5-6 and TRBJ1-1): DAGVTQSPTHLIKTRGQQVTLRCSPKSGHDTVSWYQQALGQGPQFIFQYYEEEERQRGNFPDRFSGHQFPNYSSELNVNALLLGDSALYLCASSWDRGEFAFFGQGTRLTVV.

This clone was recorded many times. V is TRBV11-3 and J is TRBJ2-1, with 8 bases lining up with TRBD1. CDR3 length: 15 amino acids. From germline, CDR1 is SGHNT and CDR2 YENEEA. Trimming removed 4 bases from V and 4 bases from J; junction bases left unmatched: 6. CDR3 residues: CASSSGTGKYNEQFF. The CDR3 DNA reads TGTGCCAGCAGCTCCGGGACAGGAAAATACAATGAGCAGTTCTTC.

This chain uses TRBV5-1 with TRBJ1-1; a possible D gene is TRBD1 (6 bases). V was cut by 4 bases and J by 6 bases, with 13 bases left in between. The CDR3 runs 13 residues. Germline-derived CDR1 and CDR2 are SGHRS and YFSETQ. The CDR3 is CASSDRMKAEAFF. The CDR3 DNA reads as TGCGCCAGCAGCGACAGGATGAAGGCTGAAGCTTTCTTT.

The sample holds one count of this clone. The chain carries TRBV7-9 and TRBJ2-5; 7 nucleotides match TRBD1. Looked up from germline, CDR1 is SEHNR and CDR2 is FQNEAQ (reference sequence). This CDR3 comprises 11 residues. Trimming cost V 4 bases and J 12 bases; bases outside gene matches: 5. CDR3 in amino acids: CASSSTGVEYF. CDR3 bases: TGTGCCAGCAGCTCTACAGGGGTTGAGTACTTC.

This clone occurred once. V usage is TRBV18 and J usage is TRBJ2-5; a weak D match, TRBD1 (5 bases). CDR3 length: 13 amino acids. Trimming took off 4 bases at V and 1 base at J, with 7 bases between the two ends. Germline loops: CDR1 KGHSH, CDR2 LQKENI. CDR3 coding DNA: TGTGCCAGCTCACTACAGGCCCAAGAGACCCAGTACTTC. It encodes CASSLQAQETQYF. Filled out from reference TRBV18 and TRBJ2-5, the complete variable domain reads NAGVMQNPRHLVRRRGQEARLRCSPMKGHSHVYWYRQLPEEGLKFMVYLQKENIIDESGMPKERFSAEFPKEGPSILRIQQVVRGDSAAYFCASSLQAQETQYFGPGTRLLVL.